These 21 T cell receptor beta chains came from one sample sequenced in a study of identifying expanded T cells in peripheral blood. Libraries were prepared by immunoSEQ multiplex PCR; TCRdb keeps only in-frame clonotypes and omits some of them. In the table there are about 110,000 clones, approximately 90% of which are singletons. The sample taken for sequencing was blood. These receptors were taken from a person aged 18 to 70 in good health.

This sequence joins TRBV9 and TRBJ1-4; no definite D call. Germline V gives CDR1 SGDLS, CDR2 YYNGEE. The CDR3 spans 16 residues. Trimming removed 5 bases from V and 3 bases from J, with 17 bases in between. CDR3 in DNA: TGTGCCAGCAGATTAGACCACCTCCAGGCTAATGAAAAACTGTTTTTT. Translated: CASRLDHLQANEKLFF.

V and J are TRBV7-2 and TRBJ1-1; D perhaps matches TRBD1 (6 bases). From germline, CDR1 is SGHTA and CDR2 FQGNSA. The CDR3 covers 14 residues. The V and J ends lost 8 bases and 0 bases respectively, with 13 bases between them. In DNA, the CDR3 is TGTGCCAGCTACTCAAGACAGGTGAACACTGAAGCTTTCTTT. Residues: CASYSRQVNTEAFF.

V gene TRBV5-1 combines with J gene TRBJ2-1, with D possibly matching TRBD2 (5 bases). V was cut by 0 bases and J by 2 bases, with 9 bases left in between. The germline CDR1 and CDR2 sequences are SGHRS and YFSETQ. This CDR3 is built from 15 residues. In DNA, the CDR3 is TGCGCCAGCAGCTTGGTGAGCGGAACCTACAATGAGCAGTTCTTC. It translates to CASSLVSGTYNEQFF.

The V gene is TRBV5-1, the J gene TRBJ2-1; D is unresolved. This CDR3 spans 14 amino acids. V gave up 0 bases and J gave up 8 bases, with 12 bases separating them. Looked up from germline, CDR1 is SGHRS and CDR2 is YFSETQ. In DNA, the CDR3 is TGCGCCAGCAGCTTGGCCGCCCTTCCGGATGAGCAGTTCTTC. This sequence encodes CASSLAALPDEQFF.

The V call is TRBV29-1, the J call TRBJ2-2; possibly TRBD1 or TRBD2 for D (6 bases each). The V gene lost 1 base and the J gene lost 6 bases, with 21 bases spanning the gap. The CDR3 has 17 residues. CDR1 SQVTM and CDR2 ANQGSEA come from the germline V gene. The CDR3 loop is CSVEASLGGGAAGELFF. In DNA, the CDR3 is TGCAGCGTTGAAGCTTCCCTCGGGGGCGGGGCGGCCGGGGAGCTGTTTTTT.

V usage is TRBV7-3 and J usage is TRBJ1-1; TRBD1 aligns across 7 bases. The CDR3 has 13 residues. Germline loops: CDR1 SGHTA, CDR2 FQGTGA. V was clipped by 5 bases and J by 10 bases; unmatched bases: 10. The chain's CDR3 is CASSASSTGRAFF. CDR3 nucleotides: TGTGCCAGCAGCGCTTCCTCGACAGGGAGAGCTTTCTTT.

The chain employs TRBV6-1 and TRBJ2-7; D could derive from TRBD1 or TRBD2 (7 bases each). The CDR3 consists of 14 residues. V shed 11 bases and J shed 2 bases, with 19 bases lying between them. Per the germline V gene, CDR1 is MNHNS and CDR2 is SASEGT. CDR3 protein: CAGGDSLLTYEQYF. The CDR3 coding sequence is TGTGCCGGGGGGGACAGCCTCCTCACCTACGAGCAGTACTTC.

The chain's CDR3 is CASSVAPTYEQYF. The DNA for the CDR3 is TGTGCCAGCAGCGTGGCACCTACCTACGAGCAGTACTTC. The chain couples TRBV7-9 to TRBJ2-7; D remains unclear. This CDR3 has 13 amino acids. Trimming stripped 5 bases from V and 2 bases from J, with 10 bases between. Germline V gene data show CDR1 as SEHNR and CDR2 as FQNEAQ (reference sequence). The entire variable domain, with the rest obtained from reference TRBV7-9 and TRBJ2-7, is as follows: DTGVSQNPRHKITKRGQNVTFRCDPISEHNRLYWYRQTLGQGPEFLTYFQNEAQLEKSRLLSDRFSAERPKGSFSTLEIQRTEQGDSAMYLCASSVAPTYEQYFGPGTRLTVT.

The CDR3 nucleotides read TGTGCCAGCAGCTCCACCTGGGAAGTCTATGGCTACACCTTC. It translates to CASSSTWEVYGYTF. The chain couples TRBV7-2 to TRBJ1-2; D remains ambiguous. Trimming pared 4 bases from V and 4 bases from J, leaving 13 bases between. Germline CDR1 SGHTA, CDR2 FQGNSA. CDR3 length: 14 amino acids.

The CDR3 DNA follows: TGTGCCAGCAGTCGACTAGCGGGATCCAATGAGCAGTTCTTC. Residues: CASSRLAGSNEQFF. The chain couples TRBV28 to TRBJ2-1, with 11 bases matching TRBD2. The CDR3 covers 14 residues. Germline assignment: CDR1 MDHEN and CDR2 SYDVKM. V lost 5 bases and J lost 6; bases outside the gene matches: 3.

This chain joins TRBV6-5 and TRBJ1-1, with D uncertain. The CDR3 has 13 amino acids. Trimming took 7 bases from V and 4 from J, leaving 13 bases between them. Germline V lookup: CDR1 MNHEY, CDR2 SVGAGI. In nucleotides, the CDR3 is TGTGCCAGCACCACAGATACCGGCACTGAAGCTTTCTTT. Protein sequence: CASTTDTGTEAFF.

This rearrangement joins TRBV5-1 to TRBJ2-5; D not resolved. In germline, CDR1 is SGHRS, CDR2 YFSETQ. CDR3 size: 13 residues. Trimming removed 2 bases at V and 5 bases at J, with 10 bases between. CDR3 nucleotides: TGCGCCAGCAGCTTTGGGGTGGGGGAGACCCAGTACTTC. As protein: CASSFGVGETQYF. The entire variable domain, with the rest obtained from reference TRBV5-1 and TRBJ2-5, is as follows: KAGVTQTPRYLIKTRGQQVTLSCSPISGHRSVSWYQQTPGQGLQFLFEYFSETQRNKGNFPGRFSGRQFSNSRSEMNVSTLELGDSALYLCASSFGVGETQYFGPGTRLLVL.

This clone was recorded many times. This CDR3 reads CASSNRVGTGGTEAFF. CDR3 in DNA: TGTGCCAGTAGCAACCGGGTGGGGACAGGGGGAACTGAAGCTTTCTTT. V gene TRBV19 combines with J gene TRBJ1-1, with TRBD1 matching 11 bases. This CDR3 comprises 16 residues. CDR1 LNHDA and CDR2 SQIVND come from the germline V gene (reference sequence). V lost 6 bases, J lost 5 bases, and 11 bases stayed unmatched.

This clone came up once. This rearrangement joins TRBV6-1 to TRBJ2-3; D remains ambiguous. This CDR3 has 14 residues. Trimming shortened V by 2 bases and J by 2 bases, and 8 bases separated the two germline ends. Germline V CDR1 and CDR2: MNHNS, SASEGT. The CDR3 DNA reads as TGTGCCAGCAGTGAAACACTTACCACAGATACGCAGTATTTT. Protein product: CASSETLTTDTQYF.

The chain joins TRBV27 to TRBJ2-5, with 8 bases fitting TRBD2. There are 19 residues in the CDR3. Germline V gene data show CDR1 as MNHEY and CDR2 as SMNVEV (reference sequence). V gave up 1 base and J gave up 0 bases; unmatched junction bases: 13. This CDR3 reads CASSLFPGGGTSDQETQYF. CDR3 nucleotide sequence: TGTGCCAGCAGTTTATTTCCGGGGGGGGGTACCTCGGACCAAGAGACCCAGTACTTC.

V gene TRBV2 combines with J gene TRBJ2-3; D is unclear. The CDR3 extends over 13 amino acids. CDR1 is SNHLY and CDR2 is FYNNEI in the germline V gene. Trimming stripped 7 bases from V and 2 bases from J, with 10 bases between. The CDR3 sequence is CASKAWDTDTQYF. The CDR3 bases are TGTGCCAGCAAGGCATGGGACACAGATACGCAGTATTTT. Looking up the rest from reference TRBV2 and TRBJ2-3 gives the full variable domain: EPEVTQTPSHQVTQMGQEVILRCVPISNHLYFYWYRQILGQKVEFLVSFYNNEISEKSEIFDDQFSVERPDGSNFTLKIRSTKLEDSAMYFCASKAWDTDTQYFGPGTRLTVL.

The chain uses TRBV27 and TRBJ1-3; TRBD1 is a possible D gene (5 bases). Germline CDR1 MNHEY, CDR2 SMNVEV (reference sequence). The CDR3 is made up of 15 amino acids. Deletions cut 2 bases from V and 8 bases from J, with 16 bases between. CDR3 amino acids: CASSLKGFPPHTIYF. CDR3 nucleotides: TGTGCCAGCAGTTTAAAGGGGTTTCCCCCCCACACCATATATTTT.

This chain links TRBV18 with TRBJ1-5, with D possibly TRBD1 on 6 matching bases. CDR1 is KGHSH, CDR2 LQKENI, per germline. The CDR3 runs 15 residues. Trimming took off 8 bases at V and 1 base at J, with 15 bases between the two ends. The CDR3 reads CASVAGGLSNQPQHF. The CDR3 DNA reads TGTGCCAGCGTTGCTGGGGGCCTAAGCAATCAGCCCCAGCATTTT.

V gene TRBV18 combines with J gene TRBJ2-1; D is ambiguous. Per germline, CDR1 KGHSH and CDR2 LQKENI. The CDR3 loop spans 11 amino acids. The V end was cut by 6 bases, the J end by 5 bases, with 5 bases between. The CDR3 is CASSRDNEQFF. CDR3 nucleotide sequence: TGTGCCAGCTCCCGGGACAATGAGCAGTTCTTC.

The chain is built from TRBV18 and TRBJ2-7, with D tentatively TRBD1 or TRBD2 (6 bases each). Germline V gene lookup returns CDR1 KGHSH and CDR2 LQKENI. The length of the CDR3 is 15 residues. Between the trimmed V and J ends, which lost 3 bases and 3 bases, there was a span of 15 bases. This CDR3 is CASSPRDTHHYEQYF. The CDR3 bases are TGTGCCAGCTCACCGCGGGACACTCATCACTACGAGCAGTACTTC.

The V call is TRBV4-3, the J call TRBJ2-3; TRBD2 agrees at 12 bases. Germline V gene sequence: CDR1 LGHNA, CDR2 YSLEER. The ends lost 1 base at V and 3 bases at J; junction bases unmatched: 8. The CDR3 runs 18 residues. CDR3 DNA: TGCGCCAGCAGCCAAGTTGCCGCACTAGCGGGGGGTACAGATACGCAGTATTTT. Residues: CASSQVAALAGGTDTQYF.